This T cell receptor (beta chain) comes out of a study of low-dose radiotherapy and immunotherapy resistance in tumors. The wider study: Radiation delivery to Cohort 1 consisted of 0.5 Gy per fraction every 2 weeks, summing to 6.5 Gy.

This clonotype has at least ten counts. The germline gives CDR1 SGHTA, CDR2 FQGNSA. The CDR3 covers 13 residues. V dropped 0 bases and J dropped 6 bases, with 9 bases sitting between them. Covering alpha and beta chains, TRAV- and TRBV-specific primers were used for the first-strand cDNA. Both a constant-region primer and a V-primer adapter served to amplify TCRs across 20 PCR cycles. TCRdb itself ran the reads through MiXCR, one entry per CDR3 protein. The sample consists of about 39,000 distinct CDR3 sequences, less than 40% of them appearing once. Time point in this sample: before trial treatment. Every donor was treated with nivolumab, ipilimumab, aspirin, low-dose cyclophosphamide and also low-dose radiotherapy. Each patient who was eligible had an advanced solid tumor with no tumor-infiltrating lymphocytes.

The source is a male donor with gallbladder cancer. Sequenced material: PBMCs, taken before treatment. J is TRBJ2-7 and V is TRBV7-2; D unresolved. The CDR3 region is CASSLALGSEQYF. The CDR3 DNA is TGTGCCAGCAGCTTAGCGTTAGGTTCCGAGCAGTACTTC.